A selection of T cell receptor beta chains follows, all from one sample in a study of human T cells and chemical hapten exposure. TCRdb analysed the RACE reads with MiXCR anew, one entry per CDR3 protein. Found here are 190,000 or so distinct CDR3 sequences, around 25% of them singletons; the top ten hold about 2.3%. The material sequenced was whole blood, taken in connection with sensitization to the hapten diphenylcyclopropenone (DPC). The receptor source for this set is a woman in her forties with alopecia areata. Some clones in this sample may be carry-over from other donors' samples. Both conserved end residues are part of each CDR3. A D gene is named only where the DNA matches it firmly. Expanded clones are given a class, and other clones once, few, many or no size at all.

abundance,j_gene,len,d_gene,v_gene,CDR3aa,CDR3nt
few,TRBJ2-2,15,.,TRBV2,CASSGGRTATGELFF,TGTGCCAGCAGTGGCGGTAGGACGGCCACCGGGGAGCTGTTTTTT
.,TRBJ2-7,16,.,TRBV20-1,CSARVATQLDLTGQYF,TGCAGTGCTAGAGTGGCGACTCAGTTAGATCTAACAGGGCAGTACTTC
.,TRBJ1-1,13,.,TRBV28,CASLRSRATEAFF,TGTGCCAGTTTACGAAGTAGGGCCACTGAAGCTTTCTTT
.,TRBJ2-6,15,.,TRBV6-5,CASSLRRSGANVLTF,TGTGCCAGCAGTCTGAGAAGATCAGGGGCCAACGTCCTGACTTTC
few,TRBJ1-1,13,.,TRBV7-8,CASSFSENTEAFF,TGTGCCAGCAGCTTCAGCGAGAACACTGAAGCTTTCTTT
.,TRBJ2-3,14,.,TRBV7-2,CASSLAVGSDTQYF,TGTGCCAGCAGCTTAGCAGTAGGATCAGATACGCAGTATTTT
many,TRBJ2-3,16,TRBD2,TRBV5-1,CASSLVLAGGQDTQYF,TGCGCCAGCAGCTTGGTTCTAGCGGGAGGGCAAGATACGCAGTATTTT
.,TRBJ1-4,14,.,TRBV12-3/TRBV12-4,CASSLPSSREKLFF,TGTGCCAGCAGCCTGCCATCTAGTCGTGAAAAACTGTTTTTT
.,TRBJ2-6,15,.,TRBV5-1,CASSLGASGANVLTF,TGCGCCAGCAGCTTGGGAGCATCTGGGGCCAACGTCCTGACTTTC
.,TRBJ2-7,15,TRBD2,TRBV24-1,CATSDVTSGPYEQYF,TGTGCCACCAGTGATGTAACTAGCGGACCCTACGAGCAGTACTTC
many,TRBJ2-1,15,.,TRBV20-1,CSARDLASHGNEQFF,TGCAGTGCTAGAGATCTAGCGTCCCATGGGAATGAGCAGTTCTTC
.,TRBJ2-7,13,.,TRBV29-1,CSVESPISREQYF,TGCAGCGTTGAGTCCCCCATCTCCCGCGAGCAGTACTTC
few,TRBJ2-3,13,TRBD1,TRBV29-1,CSVGQVVTDTQYF,TGCAGCGTCGGACAGGTTGTCACAGATACGCAGTATTTT
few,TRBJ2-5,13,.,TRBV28,CASNGDSQETQYF,TGTGCCAGCAATGGAGACAGCCAAGAGACCCAGTACTTC
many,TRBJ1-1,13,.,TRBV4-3,CASSQAGGSEAFF,TGCGCCAGCAGCCAAGCGGGGGGGTCTGAAGCTTTCTTT
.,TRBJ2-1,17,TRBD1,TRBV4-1,CASSQDPGQGAFNEQFF,TGCGCCAGCAGCCAAGATCCCGGACAGGGGGCGTTCAATGAGCAGTTCTTC
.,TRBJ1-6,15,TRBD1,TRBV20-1,CSASLRTGYNSPLHF,TGCAGTGCTAGCCTCAGGACAGGGTACAATTCACCCCTCCACTTT
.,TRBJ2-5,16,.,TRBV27,CASSLSLLGGKETQYF,TGTGCCAGCAGTTTATCTCTCCTAGGTGGAAAAGAGACCCAGTACTTC
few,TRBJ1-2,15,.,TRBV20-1,CSAPLWGGNSYGYTF,TGCAGTGCTCCATTATGGGGGGGTAATAGCTATGGCTACACCTTC
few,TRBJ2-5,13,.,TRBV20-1,CSAEGSDQETQYF,TGCAGTGCTGAGGGGAGCGACCAAGAGACCCAGTACTTC
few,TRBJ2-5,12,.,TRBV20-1,CTTSSNQETQYF,TGCACCACGTCTAGCAACCAAGAGACCCAGTACTTC
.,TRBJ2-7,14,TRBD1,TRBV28,CASRGQGHSYEQYF,TGTGCCAGCAGGGGACAGGGGCACTCCTACGAGCAGTACTTC
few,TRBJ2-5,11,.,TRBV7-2,CASSALETQYF,TGTGCCAGCAGCGCACTGGAGACCCAGTACTTC
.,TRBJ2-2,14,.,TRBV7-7,CASTRDINTGELFF,TGTGCTAGCACCCGGGACATCAACACCGGGGAGCTGTTTTTT
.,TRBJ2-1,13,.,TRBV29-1,CSVGLSSYNEQFF,TGCAGCGTAGGTTTAAGCTCCTACAATGAGCAGTTCTTC
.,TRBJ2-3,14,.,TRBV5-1,CASSLDRYTDTQYF,TGCGCCAGCAGCTTGGACAGATACACAGATACGCAGTATTTT
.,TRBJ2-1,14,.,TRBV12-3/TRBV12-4,CASSENTGYNEQFF,TGTGCCAGCAGTGAAAACACTGGCTACAATGAGCAGTTCTTC
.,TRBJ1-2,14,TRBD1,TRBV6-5,CASSMDRELAGYTF,TGTGCCAGCAGCATGGACAGGGAGTTGGCTGGCTACACCTTC
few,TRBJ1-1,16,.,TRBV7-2,CASSLLSGALNTEAFF,TGTGCCAGCAGCCTTTTAAGTGGGGCTTTGAACACTGAAGCTTTCTTT